A single sample is the source of the 6 T cell receptor beta chains below, sequenced in a study of long-term antiretroviral therapy in people with HIV. Survey-level resolution applied to immunoSEQ assay v3.0. TCRdb's table, derived via immunoSEQ multiplex PCR, lists solely in-frame clones and lacks some. This table has roughly 29,000 clones, around 96% appearing once. The starting material was unsorted PBMCs, obtained 5.3 years after starting antiretroviral therapy. The receptors here all came from a young man with HIV.

The chain uses TRBV29-1 and TRBJ1-1; perhaps TRBD1 as D (5 bases). CDR3 size: 13 residues. CDR1 SQVTM and CDR2 ANQGSEA come from the germline V gene. V gave up 5 bases and J gave up 0 bases, with 10 bases separating them. The CDR3 loop is CSVRGLMNTEAFF. The CDR3 nucleotides are TGCAGCGTTCGGGGACTGATGAACACTGAAGCTTTCTTT.

The chain joins TRBV28 to TRBJ2-3; 7 nucleotides agree with TRBD1. V trimming: 4 bases; J trimming: 3 bases; junction bases outside the gene matches: 10. This CDR3 has 16 amino acids. In germline, CDR1 is MDHEN, CDR2 SYDVKM. CDR3 bases: TGTGCCAGCAGTTCTCTCGACAGGGTGGGTACAGATACGCAGTATTTT. It is translated as CASSSLDRVGTDTQYF. The complete variable domain, with remaining parts taken from reference TRBV28 and TRBJ2-3, reads DVKVTQSSRYLVKRTGEKVFLECVQDMDHENMFWYRQDPGLGLRLIYFSYDVKMKEKGDIPEGYSVSREKKERFSLILESASTNQTSMYLCASSSLDRVGTDTQYFGPGTRLTVL.

The CDR3 DNA sequence: TGTGCCAGCAGCAAAGTGGGCCCCAACCTTGGGGTAGCGGGAGTTAGGTACAATGAGCAGTTCTTC. Its protein product is CASSKVGPNLGVAGVRYNEQFF. V usage is TRBV21-1 and J usage is TRBJ2-1; the DNA was not used to check the table's D call, TRBD2. TRBV21-1 is labeled a pseudogene. The CDR3 is 22 residues long.

The J gene is TRBJ1-2, the V gene TRBV2; TRBD1 agrees at 7 bases. With V trimmed by 6 bases and J by 7 bases, 11 bases remained unmatched. Germline V gene lookup returns CDR1 SNHLY and CDR2 FYNNEI. The length of the CDR3 is 14 residues. Written as DNA, the CDR3 is TGTGCCAGCAGCGCGAGACAGGGTTCGGCTGGCTACACCTTC. This codes for CASSARQGSAGYTF.

V and J are TRBV10-1 and TRBJ2-1; D gene uncertain. The CDR3 contains 14 residues. V gave up 0 bases and J gave up 6 bases, with 9 bases separating them. Germline lookup yields CDR1 WNHNN and CDR2 SYGVQD (reference sequence). The CDR3 here is CASSESGPTNEQFF. In DNA, the CDR3 is TGCGCCAGCAGTGAGTCCGGCCCCACCAATGAGCAGTTCTTC.

The gene calls are TRBV18 and TRBJ2-7, with a tentative D call TRBD2 (5 bases). The CDR3 totals 14 residues. Trimming stripped 3 bases from V and 0 bases from J, with 9 bases between. Germline V lookup: CDR1 KGHSH, CDR2 LQKENI. The CDR3 here is CASSPGENSYEQYF. The DNA of the CDR3 is TGTGCCAGCTCACCCGGGGAAAACTCCTACGAGCAGTACTTC.